The T cell receptor (beta chain) described here comes from a study of metastatic and nonmetastatic thyroid tumors. Whole-study context: Blood and tumor or nodule tissue repertoires from malignant and benign thyroid patients were compared. Study conclusions and caveats: TCR beta diversity was reportedly significantly higher in malignant thyroid tumors than benign nodules, in blood and tumor.

In the source study's methods: Clinicopathological groups differed in CDR3, with these differences serving to build a distant-metastasis classifier for papillary thyroid cancer. TCRdb reprocessed the PCR reads via MiXCR. The V and J calls were determined by TCRdb, not by the authors. The sample consists of 45,000 or so clones, approximately 4.1% of them appearing once. Germline V gives CDR1 DFQATT, CDR2 SNEGSKA (reference sequence). This CDR3 is 15 amino acids long. V lost 0 bases and J 0 bases, leaving 9 bases between the germline ends. This clone was found many times. Its antigen is not identified. Nobody among the patients had been given any treatment before thyroid surgery.

The J gene is TRBJ2-1, the V gene TRBV20-1; perhaps TRBD2 as D (6 bases). The sequence was obtained from a female donor with papillary thyroid cancer or a benign thyroid nodule (not recorded which). Some clones in this sample may be carry-over from other donors' samples. Sequencing was done on a sample of blood. The CDR3 DNA follows: TGCAGTGCTAGAGATAGGAGGGGCTCCTACAATGAGCAGTTCTTC. It translates to CSARDRRGSYNEQFF.